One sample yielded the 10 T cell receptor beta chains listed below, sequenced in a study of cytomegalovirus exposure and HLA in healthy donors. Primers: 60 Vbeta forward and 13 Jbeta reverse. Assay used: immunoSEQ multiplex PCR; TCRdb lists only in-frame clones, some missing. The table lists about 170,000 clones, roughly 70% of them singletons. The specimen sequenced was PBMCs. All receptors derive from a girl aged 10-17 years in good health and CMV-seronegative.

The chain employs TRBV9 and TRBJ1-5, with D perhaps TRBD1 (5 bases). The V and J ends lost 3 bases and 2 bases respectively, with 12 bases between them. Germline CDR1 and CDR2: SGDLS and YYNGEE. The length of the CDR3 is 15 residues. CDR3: CASSAGGTGNQPQHF. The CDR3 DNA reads TGTGCCAGCAGCGCCGGAGGGACTGGCAATCAGCCCCAGCATTTT.

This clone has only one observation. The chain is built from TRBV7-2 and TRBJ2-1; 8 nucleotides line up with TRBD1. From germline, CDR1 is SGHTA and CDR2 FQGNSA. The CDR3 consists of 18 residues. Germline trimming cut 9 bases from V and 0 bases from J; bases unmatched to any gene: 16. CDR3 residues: CASAPQQGGLTSYNEQFF. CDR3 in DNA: TGTGCCAGTGCCCCCCAACAGGGGGGCCTCACCTCCTACAATGAGCAGTTCTTC.

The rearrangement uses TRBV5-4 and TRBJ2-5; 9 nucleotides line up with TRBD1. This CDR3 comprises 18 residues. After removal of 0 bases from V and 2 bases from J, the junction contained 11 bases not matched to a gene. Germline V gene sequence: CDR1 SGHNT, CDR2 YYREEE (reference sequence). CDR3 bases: TGTGCCAGCAGCTTGGATCTTAATTCGGACAGGGGACAAGAGACCCAGTACTTC. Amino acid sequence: CASSLDLNSDRGQETQYF.

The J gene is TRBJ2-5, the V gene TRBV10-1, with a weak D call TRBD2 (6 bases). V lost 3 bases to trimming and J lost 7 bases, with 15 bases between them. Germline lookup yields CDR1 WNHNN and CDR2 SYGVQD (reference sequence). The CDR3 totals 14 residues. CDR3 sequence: CASSDGGGVGTQYF. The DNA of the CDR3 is TGCGCCAGCAGTGACGGTGGAGGGGTTGGGACCCAGTACTTC.

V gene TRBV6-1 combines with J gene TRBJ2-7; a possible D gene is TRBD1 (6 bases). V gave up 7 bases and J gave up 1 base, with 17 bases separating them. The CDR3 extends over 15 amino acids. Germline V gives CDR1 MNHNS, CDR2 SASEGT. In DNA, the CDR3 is TGTGCCAGCATCGCCCACTTGGACAGTTCCTACGAGCAGTACTTC. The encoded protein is CASIAHLDSSYEQYF.

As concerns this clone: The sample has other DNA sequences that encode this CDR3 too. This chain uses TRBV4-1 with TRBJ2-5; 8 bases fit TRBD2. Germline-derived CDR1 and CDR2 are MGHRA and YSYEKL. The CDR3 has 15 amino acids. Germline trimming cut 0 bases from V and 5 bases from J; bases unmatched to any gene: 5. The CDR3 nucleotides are TGCGCCAGCAGCCAAGAGGGTAGCGGGGTGGAGACCCAGTACTTC. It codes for CASSQEGSGVETQYF.

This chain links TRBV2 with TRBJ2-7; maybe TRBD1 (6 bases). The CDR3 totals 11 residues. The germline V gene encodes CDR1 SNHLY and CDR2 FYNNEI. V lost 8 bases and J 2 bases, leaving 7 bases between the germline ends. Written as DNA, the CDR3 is TGTGCCAGCGGACAGCCCTACGAGCAGTACTTC. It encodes CASGQPYEQYF. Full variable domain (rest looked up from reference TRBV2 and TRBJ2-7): EPEVTQTPSHQVTQMGQEVILRCVPISNHLYFYWYRQILGQKVEFLVSFYNNEISEKSEIFDDQFSVERPDGSNFTLKIRSTKLEDSAMYFCASGQPYEQYFGPGTRLTVT.

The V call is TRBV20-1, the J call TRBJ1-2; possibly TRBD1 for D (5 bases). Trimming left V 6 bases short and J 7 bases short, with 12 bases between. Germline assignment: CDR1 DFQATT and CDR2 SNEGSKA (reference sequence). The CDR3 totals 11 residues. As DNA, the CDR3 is TGCAGTGCAACCCAGGGATTTGGCTACACCTTC. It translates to CSATQGFGYTF.

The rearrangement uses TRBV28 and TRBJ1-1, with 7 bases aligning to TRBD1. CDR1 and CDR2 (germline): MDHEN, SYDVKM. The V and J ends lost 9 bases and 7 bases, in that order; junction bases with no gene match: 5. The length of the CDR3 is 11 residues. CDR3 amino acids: CASWDSSEAFF. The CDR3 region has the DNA TGTGCCAGTTGGGACAGCAGTGAAGCTTTCTTT.

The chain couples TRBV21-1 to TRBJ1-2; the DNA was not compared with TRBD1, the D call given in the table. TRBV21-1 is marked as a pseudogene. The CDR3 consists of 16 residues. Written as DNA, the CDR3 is TGTGCCAGCAGTGAACTGGGGACAGGGGTATTCTATGGCTACACCTTC. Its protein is CASSELGTGVFYGYTF.